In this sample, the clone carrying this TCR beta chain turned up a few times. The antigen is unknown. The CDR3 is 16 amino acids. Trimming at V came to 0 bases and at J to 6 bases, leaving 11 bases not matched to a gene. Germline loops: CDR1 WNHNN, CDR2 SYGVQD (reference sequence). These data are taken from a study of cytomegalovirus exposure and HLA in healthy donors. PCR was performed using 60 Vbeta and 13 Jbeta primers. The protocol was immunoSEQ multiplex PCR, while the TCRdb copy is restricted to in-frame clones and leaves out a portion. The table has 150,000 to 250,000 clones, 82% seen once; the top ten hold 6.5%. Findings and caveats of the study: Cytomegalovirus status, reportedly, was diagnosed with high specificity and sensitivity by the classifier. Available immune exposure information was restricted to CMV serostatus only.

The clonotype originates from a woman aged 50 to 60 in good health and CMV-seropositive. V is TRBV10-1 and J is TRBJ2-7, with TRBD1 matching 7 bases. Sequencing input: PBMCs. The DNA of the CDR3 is TGCGCCAGCAGTGAGTCCCCTCACGGGACAGCGTCCGAGCAGTACTTC. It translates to CASSESPHGTASEQYF.